The rows below give T cell receptor beta chains drawn from one sample of a study of T cell responses to AZD1222 COVID-19 vaccine. Repertoires were generated with immunoSEQ multiplex PCR, while TCRdb's copy carries only in-frame clones and drops some. The data contain some 67,000 clones, under 90% of them singletons. Sequences were derived from peripheral blood, sampled 28 days after the second AZD1222 dose. The source is an adult who received the AZD1222 COVID-19 vaccine. Both conserved end residues are part of each CDR3. A D gene is named only where the DNA matches it firmly. A row's size may be missing; if present it is once, few, many or a size class.

>-|TRBV25-1|-|TRBJ1-1
TGTGCTAGCAGGAACAGGCAAGGTAGCACTGAAGCTTTCTTT
CASRNRQGSTEAFF
>-|TRBV29-1|-|TRBJ1-5
TGCAGCGCCCAGATTAGGGGTACGGGTCAGCCCCAGCATTTT
CSAQIRGTGQPQHF
>medium-sized|TRBV27|TRBD1|TRBJ1-5
TGTGCCAGCAGACCAGGGGGCGAAAGGCAGCCCCAGCATTTT
CASRPGGERQPQHF
>once|TRBV5-1|-|TRBJ1-3
TGCGCCAGCACCGACGGATCTGGAAACACCATATATTTT
CASTDGSGNTIYF
>few|TRBV27|TRBD1|TRBJ1-6
TGTGCCAGCGCAAGGTCAGGACAGGAGAAGTCGCGATATAATTCACCCCTCCACTTT
CASARSGQEKSRYNSPLHF
>-|TRBV3-1/TRBV3-2|-|TRBJ2-7
TGTGCCAGCAGCCAAAGTTTCGGCGAGCAGTACTTC
CASSQSFGEQYF
>-|TRBV5-4|TRBD1|TRBJ1-2
TGTGCCAGCAGCGTCGGGACAGCTAACTATGGCTACACCTTC
CASSVGTANYGYTF
>-|TRBV4-2|-|TRBJ1-2
TGTGCCAGCAGCCAGACAAGGCAGGGAAGGGTGGGGGGCTACACCTTC
CASSQTRQGRVGGYTF
>once|TRBV11-3|TRBD1|TRBJ1-1
TGTGCCAGCAGCTCGGGACAGACGAACACTGAAGCTTTCTTT
CASSSGQTNTEAFF
>-|TRBV19|TRBD1|TRBJ1-5
TGTGCCAGTAGTGGTACAGGGGGCCTGAATCAGCCCCAGCATTTT
CASSGTGGLNQPQHF
>once|TRBV20-1|-|TRBJ2-5
TGCAGTGCCACCTTGGAGACCCAGTACTTC
CSATLETQYF
>-|TRBV19|-|TRBJ1-1
TGTGCCAGTAGTATAGTCTCAGGTCTTGAAGCTTTCTTT
CASSIVSGLEAFF
>-|TRBV9|TRBD1|TRBJ1-1
TGTGCCAGCAGCGGACAGGGAGTTAACACTGAAGCTTTCTTT
CASSGQGVNTEAFF
>-|TRBV28|TRBD1|TRBJ1-2
TGTGCCAGCAGCCCTCAGGGGGCGGATGGCTACACCTTC
CASSPQGADGYTF
>-|TRBV10-3|-|TRBJ1-3
TGTGCCATCAGCCAGAGCTCTGGAAACACCATATATTTT
CAISQSSGNTIYF
>medium-sized|TRBV4-1|TRBD1|TRBJ1-4
TGCGCCAGCAGCCAAGAAAACAGGGGGCTCGAAGAAAAACTGTTTTTT
CASSQENRGLEEKLFF
>-|TRBV12-3/TRBV12-4|-|TRBJ1-5
TGTGCCAGCAGTTTCGAGGGGTATCAGCCCCAGCATTTT
CASSFEGYQPQHF
>-|TRBV18|-|TRBJ1-5
TGTGCCAGCTCACTCCGGCGGGGGGATAGCAATCAGCCCCAGCATTTT
CASSLRRGDSNQPQHF
>once|TRBV19|TRBD1|TRBJ1-5
TGTGCCAGTAGAGACAGGGGAGATCAGCCCCAGCATTTT
CASRDRGDQPQHF
>-|TRBV6-4|-|TRBJ1-6
TGTGCCAGCAGTGCCCGTGGGAATTCACCCCTCCACTTT
CASSARGNSPLHF
>-|TRBV27|-|TRBJ1-6
TGTGCCAGCAGTCCCGGGACCCGGGGGGGGCCCCTCCACTTT
CASSPGTRGGPLHF
>-|TRBV5-5|-|TRBJ2-3
TGTGCCAGCAGCTTGGACAACCTTTACACAGATACGCAGTATTTT
CASSLDNLYTDTQYF
>-|TRBV27|-|TRBJ2-7
TGTGCCAGCAGTAAACGGCCGTCCTACGAGCAGTACTTC
CASSKRPSYEQYF
>once|TRBV11-1|-|TRBJ2-2
TGTGCCAGCAGCCAACGAGAAGGAACGAACACCGGGGAGCTGTTTTTT
CASSQREGTNTGELFF
>-|TRBV4-1|-|TRBJ1-4
TGCGCCAGCAGCCAGGGGTCAACAACTAATGAAAAACTGTTTTTT
CASSQGSTTNEKLFF
>few|TRBV6-6|TRBD1|TRBJ1-5
TGTGCCAGCAGTACCGACAGGGAGAGAGAGCAGCCCCAGCATTTT
CASSTDREREQPQHF
>-|TRBV4-1|-|TRBJ2-6
TGCGCCCGCAGCCCTCTCGGTGCACTCAGCTCTGGGGCCAACGTCCTGACTTTC
CARSPLGALSSGANVLTF
>-|TRBV18|TRBD2|TRBJ2-7
TGTGCCAGCTCCCTACCCGGGACTAGCTCCTACGAGCAGTACTTC
CASSLPGTSSYEQYF
>-|TRBV4-2|-|TRBJ1-2
TGTGCCAGCAGCCCTGTCGGGCAGGGTGACGGCTACACCTTC
CASSPVGQGDGYTF
>-|TRBV29-1|-|TRBJ2-3
TGCAGCGCACGGCAGGGTCCCACAGATACGCAGTATTTT
CSARQGPTDTQYF
>-|TRBV10-3|TRBD1|TRBJ2-3
TGTGCCATCACTGGGACAGGGGGGGCAGATACGCAGTATTTT
CAITGTGGADTQYF
>once|TRBV30|-|TRBJ1-2
TGTGCCTGGAGTGTAGACAGCACCTATGGCTACACCTTC
CAWSVDSTYGYTF
>once|TRBV4-1|TRBD1|TRBJ1-4
TGCGCCAGCAGCCCACGGACAGGAGCAACTAATGAAAAACTGTTTTTT
CASSPRTGATNEKLFF
>-|TRBV5-1|-|TRBJ1-6
TGCGCCAGCAGCTTGCAGGGGACGGATTCACCCCTCCACTTT
CASSLQGTDSPLHF
>-|TRBV30|TRBD1|TRBJ1-3
TGTGCCTGGGCCCGGACAGGGACCTCTGGAAACACCATATATTTT
CAWARTGTSGNTIYF
>-|TRBV4-1|-|TRBJ1-1
TGCGCCAGCAGCCAAGAAATCAGGAGCACTGAAGCTTTCTTT
CASSQEIRSTEAFF
>-|TRBV19|-|TRBJ2-1
TGTGCCAGTAGTATAGGAGGGTTGAGGCTGCGGACTGAGCAGTTCTTC
CASSIGGLRLRTEQFF
>-|TRBV6-2/TRBV6-3|-|TRBJ1-2
TGTGCCAGCAGCTCCGGAGGGTATCCGGCCTTC
CASSSGGYPAF
>-|TRBV19|-|TRBJ2-1
TGTGCCAGTAGTAGGGTGGGGGACAATGAGCAGTTCTTC
CASSRVGDNEQFF
>-|TRBV19|-|TRBJ1-5
TGTGCCAGTAGTATGAGAGGGGCCTTCAATCAGCCCCAGCATTTT
CASSMRGAFNQPQHF
>-|TRBV11-3|-|TRBJ2-5
TGTGCCAGCAGCTTATCCTACCAAGAGACCCAGTACTTC
CASSLSYQETQYF